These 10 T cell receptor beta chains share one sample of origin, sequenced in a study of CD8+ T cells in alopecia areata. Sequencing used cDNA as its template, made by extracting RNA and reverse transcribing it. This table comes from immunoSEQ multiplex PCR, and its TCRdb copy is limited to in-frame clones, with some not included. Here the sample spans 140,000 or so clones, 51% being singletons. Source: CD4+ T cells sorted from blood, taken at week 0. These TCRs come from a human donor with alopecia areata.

The CDR3 DNA follows: TGTGCCAGCTCACTGGCCTCCCTGGAGCAGTTCTTC. It is translated as CASSLASLEQFF. V is TRBV18 and J is TRBJ2-1, with D uncertain. V lost 4 bases and J 10 bases, leaving 11 bases between the germline ends. In germline, CDR1 is KGHSH, CDR2 LQKENI. The CDR3 is 12 amino acids.

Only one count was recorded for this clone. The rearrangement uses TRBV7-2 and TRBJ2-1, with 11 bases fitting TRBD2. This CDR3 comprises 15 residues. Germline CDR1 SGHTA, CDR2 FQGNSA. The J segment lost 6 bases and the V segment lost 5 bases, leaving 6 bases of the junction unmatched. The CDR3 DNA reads TGTGCCAGCAGCGTCGGACTAGCGGGCGCCAATGAGCAGTTCTTC. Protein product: CASSVGLAGANEQFF.

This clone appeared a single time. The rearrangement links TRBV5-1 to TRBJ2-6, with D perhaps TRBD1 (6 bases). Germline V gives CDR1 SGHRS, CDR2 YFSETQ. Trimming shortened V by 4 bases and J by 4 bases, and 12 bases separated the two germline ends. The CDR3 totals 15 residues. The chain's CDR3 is CASSPGVSGANVLTF. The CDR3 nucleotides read TGCGCCAGCAGCCCAGGGGTCTCAGGGGCCAACGTCCTGACTTTC.

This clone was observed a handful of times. This CDR3 is CSAAGDSYEQYF. In DNA, the CDR3 is TGCAGCGCGGCAGGGGACAGCTACGAGCAGTACTTC. The V and J genes are TRBV29-1 and TRBJ2-7; 7 positions agree with TRBD1. Looked up from germline, CDR1 is SQVTM and CDR2 is ANQGSEA. This CDR3 region has 12 residues. Unmatched junction bases numbered 6, after V lost 7 bases and J lost 3 bases.

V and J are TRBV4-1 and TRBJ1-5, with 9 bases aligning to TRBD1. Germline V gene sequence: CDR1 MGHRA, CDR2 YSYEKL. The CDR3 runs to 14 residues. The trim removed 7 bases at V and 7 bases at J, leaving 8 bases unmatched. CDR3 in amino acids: CASNPEQGAQPQHF. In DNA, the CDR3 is TGCGCCAGCAACCCAGAACAGGGGGCACAGCCCCAGCATTTT.

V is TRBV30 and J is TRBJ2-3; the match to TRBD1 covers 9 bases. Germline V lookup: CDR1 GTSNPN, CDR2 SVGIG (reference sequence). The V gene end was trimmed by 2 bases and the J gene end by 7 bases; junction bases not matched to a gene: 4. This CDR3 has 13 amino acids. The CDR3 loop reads CAWSPGTGNTQYF. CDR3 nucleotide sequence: TGTGCCTGGAGTCCCGGGACAGGGAATACGCAGTATTTT.

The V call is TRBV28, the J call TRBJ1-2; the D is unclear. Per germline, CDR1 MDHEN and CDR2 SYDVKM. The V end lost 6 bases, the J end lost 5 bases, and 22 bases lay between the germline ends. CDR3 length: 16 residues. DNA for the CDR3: TGTGCCAGCAGCTCGTCCGTGGGCGGGCGGGGATATGGCTACACCTTC. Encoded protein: CASSSSVGGRGYGYTF.

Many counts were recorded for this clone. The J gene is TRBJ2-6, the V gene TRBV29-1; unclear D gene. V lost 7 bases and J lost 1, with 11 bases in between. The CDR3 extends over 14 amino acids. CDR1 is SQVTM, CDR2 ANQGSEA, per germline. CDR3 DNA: TGCAGCGCCCTCCCGAGATCTGGGGCCAACGTCCTGACTTTC. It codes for CSALPRSGANVLTF.

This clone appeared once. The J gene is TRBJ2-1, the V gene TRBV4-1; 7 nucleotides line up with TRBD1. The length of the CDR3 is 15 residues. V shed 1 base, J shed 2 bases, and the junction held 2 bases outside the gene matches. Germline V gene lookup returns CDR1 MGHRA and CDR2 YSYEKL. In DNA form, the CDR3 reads TGCGCCAGCAGCCAAGGCCAGGGGGCCTACAATGAGCAGTTCTTC. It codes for CASSQGQGAYNEQFF.

CDR3: CASSQNDGTGGSETQYF. Here the CDR3 DNA reads TGCGCCAGCAGCCAGAATGACGGGACAGGAGGATCAGAGACCCAGTACTTC. The V call is TRBV4-1, the J call TRBJ2-5; 8 nucleotides match TRBD1. Germline values: CDR1 MGHRA, CDR2 YSYEKL. Trimming removed 3 bases from V and 4 bases from J; junction bases left unmatched: 13. This CDR3 has 17 residues.